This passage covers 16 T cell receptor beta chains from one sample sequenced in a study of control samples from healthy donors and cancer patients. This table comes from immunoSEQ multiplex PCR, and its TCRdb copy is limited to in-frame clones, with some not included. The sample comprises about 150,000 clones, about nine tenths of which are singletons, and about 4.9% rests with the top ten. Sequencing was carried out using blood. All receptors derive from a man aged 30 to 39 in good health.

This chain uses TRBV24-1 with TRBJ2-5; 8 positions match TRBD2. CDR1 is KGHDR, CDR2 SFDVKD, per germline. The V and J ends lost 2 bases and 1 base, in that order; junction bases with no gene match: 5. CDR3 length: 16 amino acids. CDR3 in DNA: TGTGCCACCAGTGATTCGAGCGGGGGTCCCCAAGAGACCCAGTACTTC. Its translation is CATSDSSGGPQETQYF.

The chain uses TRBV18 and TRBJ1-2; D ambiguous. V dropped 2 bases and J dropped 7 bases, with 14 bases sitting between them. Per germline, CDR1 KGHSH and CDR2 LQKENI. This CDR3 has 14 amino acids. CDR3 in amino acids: CASSPSQTLFGYTF. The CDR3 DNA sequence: TGTGCCAGCTCACCATCCCAGACGTTATTTGGCTACACCTTC.

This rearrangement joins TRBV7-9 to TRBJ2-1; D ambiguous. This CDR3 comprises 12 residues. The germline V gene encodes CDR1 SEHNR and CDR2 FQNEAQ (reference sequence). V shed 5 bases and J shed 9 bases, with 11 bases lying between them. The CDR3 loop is CASSPTQIEQFF. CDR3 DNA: TGTGCCAGCAGCCCAACGCAAATTGAGCAGTTCTTC.

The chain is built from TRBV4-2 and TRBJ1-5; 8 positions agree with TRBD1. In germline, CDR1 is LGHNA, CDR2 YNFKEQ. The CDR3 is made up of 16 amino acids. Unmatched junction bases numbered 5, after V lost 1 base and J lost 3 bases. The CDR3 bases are TGTGCCAGCAGCCAAGCGGGACAGGACCACAATCAGCCCCAGCATTTT. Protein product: CASSQAGQDHNQPQHF.

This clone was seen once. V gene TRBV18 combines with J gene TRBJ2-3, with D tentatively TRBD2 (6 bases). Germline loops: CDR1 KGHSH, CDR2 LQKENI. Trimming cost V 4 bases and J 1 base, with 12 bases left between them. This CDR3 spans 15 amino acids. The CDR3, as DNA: TGTGCCAGCTCACGCAATGGCGGGGGCACAGATACGCAGTATTTT. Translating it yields CASSRNGGGTDTQYF.

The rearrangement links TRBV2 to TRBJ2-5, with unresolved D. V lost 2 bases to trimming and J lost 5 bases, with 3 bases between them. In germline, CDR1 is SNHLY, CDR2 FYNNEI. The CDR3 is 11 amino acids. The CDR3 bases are TGTGCCAGCAGTGAATGGGAGACCCAGTACTTC. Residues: CASSEWETQYF.

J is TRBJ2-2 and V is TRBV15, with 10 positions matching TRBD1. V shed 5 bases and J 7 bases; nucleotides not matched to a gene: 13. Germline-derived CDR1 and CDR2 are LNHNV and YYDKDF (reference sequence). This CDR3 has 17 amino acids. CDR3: CATSSVPGQGPLGELFF. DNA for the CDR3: TGTGCCACCAGCTCCGTTCCGGGACAGGGGCCTCTCGGGGAGCTGTTTTTT.

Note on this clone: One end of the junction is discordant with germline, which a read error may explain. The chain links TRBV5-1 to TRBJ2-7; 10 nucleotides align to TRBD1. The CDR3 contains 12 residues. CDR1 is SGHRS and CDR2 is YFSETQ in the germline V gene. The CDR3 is CASSRDRGRLDF. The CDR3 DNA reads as TGCGCCAGCAGCCGAGACAGGGGGCGATTGGACTTC. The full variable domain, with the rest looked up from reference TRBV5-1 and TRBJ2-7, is KAGVTQTPRYLIKTRGQQVTLSCSPISGHRSVSWYQQTPGQGLQFLFEYFSETQRNKGNFPGRFSGRQFSNSRSEMNVSTLELGDSALYLCASSRDRGRLDFGPGTRLTVT.

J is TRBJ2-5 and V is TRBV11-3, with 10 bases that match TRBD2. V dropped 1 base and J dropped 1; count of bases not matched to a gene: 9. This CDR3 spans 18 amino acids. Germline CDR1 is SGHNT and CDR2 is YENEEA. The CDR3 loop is CASSLGASGGLSQETQYF. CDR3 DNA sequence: TGTGCCAGCAGCTTAGGGGCTAGCGGGGGCCTATCCCAAGAGACCCAGTACTTC.

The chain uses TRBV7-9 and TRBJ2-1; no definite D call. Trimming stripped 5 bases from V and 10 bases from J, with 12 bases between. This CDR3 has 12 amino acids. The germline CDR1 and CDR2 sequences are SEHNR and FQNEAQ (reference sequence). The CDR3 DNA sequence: TGTGCCAGCAGCACCGCCCCGCGGGAGCAGTTCTTC. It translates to CASSTAPREQFF.

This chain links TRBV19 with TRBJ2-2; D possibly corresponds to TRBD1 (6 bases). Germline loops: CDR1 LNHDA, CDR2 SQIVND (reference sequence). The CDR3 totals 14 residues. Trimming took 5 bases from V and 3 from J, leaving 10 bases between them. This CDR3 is CASSSGTYTGELFF. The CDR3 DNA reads TGTGCCAGTAGTTCCGGGACATACACCGGGGAGCTGTTTTTT.

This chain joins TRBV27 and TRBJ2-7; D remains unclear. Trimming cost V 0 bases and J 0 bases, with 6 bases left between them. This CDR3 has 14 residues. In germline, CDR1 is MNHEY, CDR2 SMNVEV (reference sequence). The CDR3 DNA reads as TGTGCCAGCAGTTTATCGGGCACCTCCTACGAGCAGTACTTC. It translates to CASSLSGTSYEQYF.

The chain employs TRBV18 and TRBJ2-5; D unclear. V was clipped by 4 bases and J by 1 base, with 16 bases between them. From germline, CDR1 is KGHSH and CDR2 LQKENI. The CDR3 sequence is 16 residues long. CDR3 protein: CASSLISPRSQETQYF. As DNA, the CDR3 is TGTGCCAGCTCACTAATATCCCCCAGAAGCCAAGAGACCCAGTACTTC.

CDR3 nucleotides: TGTGCCAGCAGCCCCGGACAGAGGAACCAGCCCCAGCATTTT. This encodes CASSPGQRNQPQHF. This chain links TRBV3-1 (or the pseudogene TRBV3-2) with TRBJ1-5, with D possibly TRBD1 on 6 matching bases. This CDR3 has 14 amino acids. Germline V gives CDR1 LGHDT, CDR2 YNNKEL (reference sequence). Deletions cut 4 bases from V and 7 bases from J, with 14 bases between.

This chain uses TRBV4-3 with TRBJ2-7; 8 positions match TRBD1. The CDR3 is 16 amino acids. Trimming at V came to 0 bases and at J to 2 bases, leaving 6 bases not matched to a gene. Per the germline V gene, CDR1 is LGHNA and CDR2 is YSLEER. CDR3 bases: TGCGCCAGCAGCCAAGATGGTCAGGGGGCTGCCTACGAGCAGTACTTC. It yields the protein CASSQDGQGAAYEQYF.

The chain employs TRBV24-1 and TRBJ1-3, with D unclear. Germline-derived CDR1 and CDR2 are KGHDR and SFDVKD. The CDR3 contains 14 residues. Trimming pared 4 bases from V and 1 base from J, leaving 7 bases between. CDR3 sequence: CATSDPTSGNTIYF. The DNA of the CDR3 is TGTGCCACCAGTGACCCGACTTCTGGAAACACCATATATTTT.